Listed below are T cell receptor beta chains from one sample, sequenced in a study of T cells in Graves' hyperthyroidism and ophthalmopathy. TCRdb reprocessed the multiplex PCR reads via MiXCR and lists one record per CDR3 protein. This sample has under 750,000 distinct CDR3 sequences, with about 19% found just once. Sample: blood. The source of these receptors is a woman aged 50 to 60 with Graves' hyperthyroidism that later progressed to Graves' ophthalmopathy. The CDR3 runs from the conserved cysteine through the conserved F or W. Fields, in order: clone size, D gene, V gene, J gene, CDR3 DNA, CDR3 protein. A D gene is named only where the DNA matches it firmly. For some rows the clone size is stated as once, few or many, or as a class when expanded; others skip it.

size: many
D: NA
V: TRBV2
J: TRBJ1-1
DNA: TGTGCCAGCAGCGCCTGGGGCAGGGAGAACACTGAAGCTTTCTTT
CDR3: CASSAWGRENTEAFF

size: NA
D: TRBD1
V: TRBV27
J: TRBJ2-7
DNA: TGTGCCAGCAGCAAGACACTAGGAACAGGGGCCCTCGAGCAGTACTTC
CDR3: CASSKTLGTGALEQYF

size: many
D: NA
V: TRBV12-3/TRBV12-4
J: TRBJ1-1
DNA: TGTGCCAGCAGTTACGACATGAACACTGAAGCTTTCTTT
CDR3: CASSYDMNTEAFF

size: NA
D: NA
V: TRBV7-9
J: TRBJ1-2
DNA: TGTGCCAGCAGCCTAGAGTCAGGGTTCGGCTACACCTTC
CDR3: CASSLESGFGYTF

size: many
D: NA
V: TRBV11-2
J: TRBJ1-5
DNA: TGTGCCAGCAGCTTACAGGGGACTAATCAGCCCCAGCATTTT
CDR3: CASSLQGTNQPQHF

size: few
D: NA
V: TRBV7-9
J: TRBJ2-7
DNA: TGTGCCAGCAGCTTACCTGGGACATCCCGCAGCTCCTACGAGCAGTACTTC
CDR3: CASSLPGTSRSSYEQYF

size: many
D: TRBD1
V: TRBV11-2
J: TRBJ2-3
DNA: TGTGCCAGCAGCTTTGGGACAGGGAGCACAGATACGCAGTATTTT
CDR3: CASSFGTGSTDTQYF

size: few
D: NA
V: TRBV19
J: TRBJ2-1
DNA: TGTGCCAGTAAGTCGAAAACCTACAATGAGCAGTTCTTC
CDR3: CASKSKTYNEQFF

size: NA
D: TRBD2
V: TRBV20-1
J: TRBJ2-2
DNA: TGCAGTGCAACACCCGGGACTAGCGGTTTCACCGGGGAGCTGTTTTTT
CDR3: CSATPGTSGFTGELFF

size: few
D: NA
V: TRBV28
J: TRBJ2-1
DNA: TGTGCCAGCAGCCGCGACCCCCTTCAGGGCGTCCACTACAATGAGCAGTTCTTC
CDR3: CASSRDPLQGVHYNEQFF

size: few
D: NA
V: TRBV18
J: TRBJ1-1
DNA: TGTGCCAGCTCACGGGGTGGCCTAGAAGCTTTCTTT
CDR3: CASSRGGLEAFF

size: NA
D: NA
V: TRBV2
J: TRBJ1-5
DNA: TGTGCCAGCAGGGGAACAGATTATAGCAATCAGCCCCAGCATTTT
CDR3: CASRGTDYSNQPQHF

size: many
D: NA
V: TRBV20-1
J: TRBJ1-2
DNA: TGCAGTGCCGCGACCAGCCCCAAGATGGGCTACACCTTC
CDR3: CSAATSPKMGYTF

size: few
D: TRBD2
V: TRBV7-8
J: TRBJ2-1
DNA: TGTGCCAGCAGCCTCGGGGGGATTGAGCAGTTCTTC
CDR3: CASSLGGIEQFF

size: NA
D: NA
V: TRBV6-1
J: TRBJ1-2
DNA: TGTGCCAGCAGTTCCACAGGAAGCTATGGCTACACCTTC
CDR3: CASSSTGSYGYTF

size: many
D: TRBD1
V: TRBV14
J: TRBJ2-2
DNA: TGTGCCAGCAGCCCCCGGGACAGGGCTACCGGGGAGCTGTTTTTT
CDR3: CASSPRDRATGELFF

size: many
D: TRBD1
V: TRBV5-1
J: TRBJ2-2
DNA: TGCGCCAGCAGCCCCCGGGACAGGGGGCCCGGGGAGCTGTTTTTT
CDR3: CASSPRDRGPGELFF

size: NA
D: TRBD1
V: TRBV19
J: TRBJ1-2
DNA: TGTGCCAGTAGTCAAGGGGGCGTATTATCTAACTATGGCTACACCTTC
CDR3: CASSQGGVLSNYGYTF

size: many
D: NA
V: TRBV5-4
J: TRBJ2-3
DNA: TGTGCCAGCAGCTTCTTGGGGGGCCGCGGGGATACGCAGTATTTT
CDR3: CASSFLGGRGDTQYF

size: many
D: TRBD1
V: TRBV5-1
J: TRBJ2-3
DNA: TGCGCCAGCAGCTTGATGTCAGGGGGCAGGACAGATACGCAGTATTTT
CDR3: CASSLMSGGRTDTQYF

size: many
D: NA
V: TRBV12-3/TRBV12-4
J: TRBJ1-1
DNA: TGTGCCAGCATTATGGCCGAGAACACTGAAGCTTTCTTT
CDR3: CASIMAENTEAFF

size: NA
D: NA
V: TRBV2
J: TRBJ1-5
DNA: TGTGCCAGCAGTGAAGTTTCAGGGAATCAGCCCCAGCATTTT
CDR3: CASSEVSGNQPQHF

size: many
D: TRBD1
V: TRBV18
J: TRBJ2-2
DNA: TGTGCCAGCTCGGTGGACAGGAGCCCCGGGGAGCTGTTTTTT
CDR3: CASSVDRSPGELFF

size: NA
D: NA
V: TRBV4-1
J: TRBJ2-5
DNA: TGCGCCAGCAGCCAAGATTGGCGGGGCCGTGAGACCCAGTACTTC
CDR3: CASSQDWRGRETQYF

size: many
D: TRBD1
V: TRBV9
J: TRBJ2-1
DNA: TGTGCCAGCAGCCCTATGACAGGGGGAAGAGGAAGCTCCTACAATGAGCAGTTCTTC
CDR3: CASSPMTGGRGSSYNEQFF

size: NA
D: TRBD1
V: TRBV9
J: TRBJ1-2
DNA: TGTGCCAGTACCCTCCGGGACAGGGGCTATTCTTACTATGGCTACACCTTC
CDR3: CASTLRDRGYSYYGYTF

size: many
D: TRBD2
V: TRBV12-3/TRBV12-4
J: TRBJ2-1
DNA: TGTGCCAGCAGTTTAGAAGGGACTACCTACAATGAGCAGTTCTTC
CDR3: CASSLEGTTYNEQFF

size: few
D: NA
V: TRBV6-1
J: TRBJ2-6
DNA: TGTGCCAGCACCGGGTCAGGGGCCAACGTCCTGACTTTC
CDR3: CASTGSGANVLTF

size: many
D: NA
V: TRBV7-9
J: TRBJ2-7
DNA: TGTGCCAGCAGGCAACTAGCTGAATCCTACGAGCAGTACTTC
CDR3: CASRQLAESYEQYF

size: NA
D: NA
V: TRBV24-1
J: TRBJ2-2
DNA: TGTGCCACCAGTGATGTTCAGCGAGCTCGAACGGAGAGCACCGGGGAGCTGTTTTTT
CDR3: CATSDVQRARTESTGELFF

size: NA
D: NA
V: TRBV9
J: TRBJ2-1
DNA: TGTGCCAGCAGCGTGGGTCTAGGGAATGAGCAGTTCTTC
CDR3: CASSVGLGNEQFF

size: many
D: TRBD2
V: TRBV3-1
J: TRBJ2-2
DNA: TGTGCCAGCAGCCCTCGGACTAGCCGCACCGGGGAGCTGTTTTTT
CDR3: CASSPRTSRTGELFF